Presented here are 27 T cell receptor beta chains from one specimen sequenced in a study of OX40 agonist ivuxolimab in advanced cancers. Sequenced by immunoSEQ multiplex PCR; TCRdb stores in-frame clones only, minus some. This repertoire shows 57,000 or so clones, about 88% found once; its top ten account for roughly 1.3%. The specimen comprised CD4+ or CD8+ T cells sorted from blood, sampled in a trial of the OX40 agonist ivuxolimab. The receptors here all came from an adult with an advanced solid tumor such as melanoma, head and neck, liver or kidney cancer.

In nucleotides, the CDR3 is TGCAGCGTTGGCACTAGCGGGGTCGGGGAGACCCAGTACTTC. This gives the protein CSVGTSGVGETQYF. The chain carries TRBV29-1 and TRBJ2-5; 10 bases are a match to TRBD2. The CDR3 loop spans 14 amino acids. CDR1 and CDR2 from the germline V gene are SQVTM and ANQGSEA. V lost 4 bases to trimming and J lost 5 bases; unmatched junction nucleotides: 7.

This chain connects TRBV25-1 to TRBJ2-7; 7 positions agree with TRBD1. This CDR3 is built from 14 residues. Trimming took 3 bases from V and 2 from J; bases not matched to a gene: 4. From germline, CDR1 is MGHDK and CDR2 SYGVNS. As DNA, the CDR3 is TGTGCCAGCAGTGAGGGGGACAGACCCTACGAGCAGTACTTC. It is translated as CASSEGDRPYEQYF.

The chain has TRBV11-2 and TRBJ1-6; D gene uncertain. The CDR3 totals 12 residues. V lost 1 base, J lost 9 bases, and 4 bases lay in between. Germline values: CDR1 SGHAT, CDR2 FQNNGV. The CDR3 spells CASSLGGSPLHF. The CDR3 bases are TGTGCCAGCAGCTTAGGGGGTTCACCCCTCCACTTT.

The chain joins TRBV2 to TRBJ1-5; 7 positions agree with TRBD1. CDR3 length: 15 amino acids. The germline V gene has CDR1 SNHLY and CDR2 FYNNEI. V trimming: 4 bases; J trimming: 1 base; junction bases outside the gene matches: 4. CDR3 sequence (DNA): TGTGCCAGCAGTGTATACAGGGGAAGCAATCAGCCCCAGCATTTT. Translated: CASSVYRGSNQPQHF. Full variable domain (missing parts from reference TRBV2 and TRBJ1-5): EPEVTQTPSHQVTQMGQEVILRCVPISNHLYFYWYRQILGQKVEFLVSFYNNEISEKSEIFDDQFSVERPDGSNFTLKIRSTKLEDSAMYFCASSVYRGSNQPQHFGDGTRLSIL.

This chain links TRBV27 with TRBJ2-7; perhaps TRBD2 as D (5 bases). V was cut by 6 bases and J by 9 bases, with 18 bases left in between. The germline CDR1 and CDR2 sequences are MNHEY and SMNVEV (reference sequence). This CDR3 contains 13 residues. CDR3 nucleotides: TGTGCCAGCAGCCCTAGGACCCACGAGGGGCAGTACTTC. Translated: CASSPRTHEGQYF.

This clone occurred once. The chain joins TRBV19 to TRBJ1-5; D is perhaps TRBD1 (5 bases). V lost 7 bases and J 4 bases, leaving 11 bases between the germline ends. The CDR3 is 13 amino acids. Per the germline V gene, CDR1 is LNHDA and CDR2 is SQIVND (reference sequence). CDR3 nucleotides: TGTGCCAGTAACCCGGGACGGAATCAGCCCCAGCATTTT. Protein sequence: CASNPGRNQPQHF.

This clone was picked up one time. This chain joins TRBV27 and TRBJ1-2; 7 nucleotides line up with TRBD1. V shed 3 bases, J shed 10 bases, and the junction held 8 bases outside the gene matches. CDR1 and CDR2 (germline): MNHEY, SMNVEV (reference sequence). The CDR3 sequence is 13 residues long. The CDR3 nucleotides are TGTGCCAGCAGTTTTCAGGAACAGGGGTCCTACACCTTC. It specifies CASSFQEQGSYTF.

This clone appeared a single time. This chain joins TRBV5-1 and TRBJ2-1; 9 positions match TRBD1. V lost 7 bases and J lost 1; bases outside the gene matches: 15. Germline lookup yields CDR1 SGHRS and CDR2 YFSETQ. This CDR3 comprises 18 residues. The CDR3 sequence: CASRTGATPGGSYNEQFF. The CDR3 DNA reads TGCGCCAGCCGGACAGGGGCCACCCCCGGGGGTTCCTACAATGAGCAGTTCTTC.

This chain uses TRBV6-1 with TRBJ1-5, with 7 bases lining up with TRBD1. The germline V gene encodes CDR1 MNHNS and CDR2 SASEGT. With V trimmed by 5 bases and J by 5 bases, 6 bases remained unmatched. This CDR3 comprises 14 residues. The CDR3 here is CASSLYRGDQPQHF. CDR3 sequence (DNA): TGTGCCAGCAGTCTATACAGGGGTGATCAGCCCCAGCATTTT.

V usage is TRBV5-1 and J usage is TRBJ1-2; D ambiguous. The V gene's germline CDR1 is SGHRS and CDR2 YFSETQ. This CDR3 has 14 amino acids. The ends were cut back, 0 bases at V and 2 bases at J, with 8 bases in the middle. The CDR3 DNA follows: TGCGCCAGCAGCTTGGGCCACGGAAACTATGGCTACACCTTC. Translated: CASSLGHGNYGYTF.

The chain recombines TRBV19 with TRBJ1-2; the match to TRBD1 covers 8 bases. Per germline, CDR1 LNHDA and CDR2 SQIVND (reference sequence). V gave up 5 bases and J gave up 4 bases; unmatched junction bases: 9. This CDR3 has 15 amino acids. CDR3 sequence (DNA): TGTGCCAGTAGTCTACGCAGGGGGCGCGGCTATGGCTACACCTTC. Translation: CASSLRRGRGYGYTF.

This chain uses TRBV5-1 with TRBJ2-5; D not resolved. Germline-derived CDR1 and CDR2 are SGHRS and YFSETQ. The CDR3 is 11 residues long. Trimming left V 4 bases short and J 1 base short, with 2 bases between. CDR3 sequence reads: CASSGQETQYF. The CDR3 DNA sequence: TGCGCCAGCAGCGGCCAAGAGACCCAGTACTTC.

The V gene is TRBV20-1, the J gene TRBJ1-5; D remains unclear. Germline V gives CDR1 DFQATT, CDR2 SNEGSKA (reference sequence). Trimming shortened V by 6 bases and J by 1 base, and 4 bases separated the two germline ends. The CDR3 covers 11 residues. CDR3: CSAGSNQPQHF. CDR3 nucleotides: TGCAGTGCGGGAAGCAATCAGCCCCAGCATTTT.

V gene TRBV7-2 combines with J gene TRBJ1-4, with no clear D. The ends were cut back, 1 base at V and 8 bases at J, with 11 bases in the middle. The CDR3 has 14 amino acids. In germline, CDR1 is SGHTA, CDR2 FQGNSA. Here the CDR3 DNA reads TGTGCCAGCAGCTTAGGCGGAGGCAGGGAAAAACTGTTTTTT. It specifies CASSLGGGREKLFF.

The chain combines TRBV7-2 with TRBJ2-3; D may be TRBD2 (5 bases). This CDR3 is 13 amino acids long. V shed 1 base and J shed 6 bases, with 8 bases lying between them. The germline V gene encodes CDR1 SGHTA and CDR2 FQGNSA. The CDR3 spells CASSLVLADTQYF. The DNA for the CDR3 is TGTGCCAGCAGCTTAGTTTTAGCGGATACGCAGTATTTT.

This clone occurred a few times. This chain links TRBV18 with TRBJ1-1; tentative D call: TRBD1 (6 bases). There are 13 residues in the CDR3. Germline loops: CDR1 KGHSH, CDR2 LQKENI. Trimming removed 4 bases at V and 1 base at J, with 7 bases between. The CDR3 protein is CASSRTANTEAFF. The CDR3 nucleotides read TGTGCCAGCTCACGGACAGCGAACACTGAAGCTTTCTTT.

The V call is TRBV12-5, the J call TRBJ2-7; D gene unclear. Trimming cost V 9 bases and J 4 bases, with 19 bases left between them. Germline V gene data show CDR1 as LGHNT and CDR2 as FRNRAP. The CDR3 runs 14 residues. In DNA form, the CDR3 reads TGTGCTAGCTCCGGGCAGAACTTTTTTTACGAGCAGTACTTC. Amino acid sequence: CASSGQNFFYEQYF.

CDR3 in amino acids: CASRGPPGLNTEAFF. The CDR3 nucleotides read TGTGCCAGCAGGGGCCCCCCAGGGTTGAACACTGAAGCTTTCTTT. The V gene is TRBV6-1, the J gene TRBJ1-1; D is perhaps TRBD1 (5 bases). V lost 6 bases, J lost 0 bases, and 14 bases lay in between. Germline lookup yields CDR1 MNHNS and CDR2 SASEGT. The CDR3 is 15 residues long.

V gene TRBV7-8 combines with J gene TRBJ1-2, with D hard to call. Germline-derived CDR1 and CDR2 are SGHVS and FQNEAQ. The CDR3 loop spans 14 amino acids. V dropped 5 bases and J dropped 2 bases, with 12 bases sitting between them. For the CDR3, the DNA is TGTGCCAGCAGCCCAGACCGGGCCAACTATGGCTACACCTTC. Its translation is CASSPDRANYGYTF.

The chain recombines TRBV29-1 with TRBJ2-7; TRBD2 agrees at 7 bases. Germline V gene data show CDR1 as SQVTM and CDR2 as ANQGSEA. Trimming took 2 bases from V and 2 from J; bases not matched to a gene: 3. The CDR3 is 13 residues long. CDR3 sequence reads: CSVERDYTYEQYF. The CDR3 DNA sequence: TGCAGCGTTGAAAGGGACTATACCTACGAGCAGTACTTC.

In this sample, this clone turned up a few times. This chain links TRBV13 with TRBJ1-2, with D perhaps matching TRBD1 (6 bases). V was pared by 2 bases and J by 8 bases, with 9 bases between. The CDR3 sequence is 12 residues long. Germline V gene data show CDR1 as PRHDT and CDR2 as FYEKMQ (reference sequence). CDR3 residues: CASSLSGVGYTF. CDR3 sequence (DNA): TGTGCCAGCAGCTTATCAGGGGTCGGCTACACCTTC.

The chain combines TRBV5-5 with TRBJ1-2, with D unclear. The CDR3 runs to 15 residues. CDR1 and CDR2 from the germline V gene are SGHKS and YYEKEE (reference sequence). The V gene lost 1 base and the J gene lost 2 bases, with 12 bases spanning the gap. The CDR3 coding sequence is TGTGCCAGCAGCTTGTCTGTGGTAACCAACTATGGCTACACCTTC. This sequence encodes CASSLSVVTNYGYTF.

The chain is built from TRBV5-1 and TRBJ2-7; 9 bases match TRBD1. The CDR3 runs 14 residues. Unmatched junction bases numbered 5, after V lost 4 bases and J lost 3 bases. Per germline, CDR1 SGHRS and CDR2 YFSETQ. The CDR3 here is CASSERTGDYEQYF. CDR3 in DNA: TGCGCCAGCAGCGAGAGGACAGGGGACTACGAGCAGTACTTC.

The chain couples TRBV7-9 to TRBJ2-1; 8 bases agree with TRBD2. This CDR3 is 15 amino acids long. Germline values: CDR1 SEHNR, CDR2 FQNEAQ (reference sequence). J lost 9 bases, V lost 2 bases, and 9 bases had no gene match. CDR3 in amino acids: CASSLWTSNIGEQFF. For the CDR3, the DNA is TGTGCCAGCAGCTTATGGACTAGCAATATTGGTGAGCAGTTCTTC.

The rearrangement joins TRBV21-1 to TRBJ2-2. TRBV21-1 is described as a pseudogene. The length of the CDR3 is 11 residues. The CDR3 here is CASSSPGELFF. As DNA, the CDR3 is TGTGCCAGCAGCAGTCCCGGGGAGCTGTTTTTT.

The rearrangement joins TRBV7-8 to TRBJ1-3; TRBD1 agrees at 8 bases. The CDR3 is 15 amino acids. The V segment lost 3 bases and the J segment 0 bases; nucleotides outside the gene matches: 1. Germline-derived CDR1 and CDR2 are SGHVS and FQNEAQ. The DNA of the CDR3 is TGTGCCAGCAGCTTCAGGGGGCTCTCTGGAAACACCATATATTTT. Its translation: CASSFRGLSGNTIYF.

The chain combines TRBV6-5 with TRBJ1-5; no clear D. The V end lost 6 bases, the J end lost 2 bases, and 14 bases lay between the germline ends. The V gene's germline CDR1 is MNHEY and CDR2 SVGAGI. CDR3 length: 15 residues. CDR3 DNA sequence: TGTGCCAGCAGCGAGGCCACTGGTCGCAATCAGCCCCAGCATTTT. Translation: CASSEATGRNQPQHF.